The clone carrying this T cell receptor beta chain was picked up a small number of times. These data belong to a study of glioma-infiltrating T cells after dendritic cell vaccination. This CDR3 has 14 residues. Trimming left V 2 bases short and J 0 bases short, with 7 bases between. Germline loops: CDR1 KGHSH, CDR2 LQKENI. Input was around 1.9 ug genomic DNA, or all available if less. Data came from immunoSEQ multiplex PCR; TCRdb stores just in-frame clones and leaves some out. Here the sample spans some 78,000 clones, approximately 81% being singletons. Documented time point: after dendritic cell vaccination, including at tumor progression/relapse.

Here the sequenced sample was blood, taken after dendritic cell vaccination. This clonotype was sampled from a human donor with glioblastoma. The chain has TRBV18 and TRBJ1-1, with D perhaps matching TRBD1 (5 bases). CDR3 residues: CASSPAGMNTEAFF. The CDR3 DNA reads as TGTGCCAGCTCACCAGCAGGGATGAACACTGAAGCTTTCTTT. Full variable domain (rest looked up from reference TRBV18 and TRBJ1-1): NAGVMQNPRHLVRRRGQEARLRCSPMKGHSHVYWYRQLPEEGLKFMVYLQKENIIDESGMPKERFSAEFPKEGPSILRIQQVVRGDSAAYFCASSPAGMNTEAFFGQGTRLTVV.